This TCR beta chain originates from a study of CD8 T cells in Susac syndrome. The CDR3 is 12 amino acids. Deletions cut 5 bases from V and 8 bases from J, with 11 bases between. CDR1 and CDR2 from the germline V gene are MNHNS and SASEGT. Random hexamers were used to reverse transcribe roughly 0.5 to 1 ug of RNA. TCRdb recomputed calls from the immunoSEQ multiplex PCR reads with MiXCR, one row per CDR3 protein. This sample has 100,000 to 150,000 distinct CDR3 sequences; around 96% occur once, and the top ten carry over 0.07%. Sequencing of TCR beta was carried out in blood CD8+ and CD4+ T cells. Healthy donors matched for age and sex were used as controls.

The TCR comes from a human donor in good health. V usage is TRBV6-1 and J usage is TRBJ2-3; no definite D call. Specimen: CD4+ T cells from PBMCs. In DNA form, the CDR3 reads TGTGCCAGCAGTCCCGACCATCGTACGCAGTATTTT. This translates into CASSPDHRTQYF.